This is a list of T cell receptor beta chains from one sample in a study of T cell responses to AZD1222 COVID-19 vaccine. Generated by immunoSEQ multiplex PCR, the TCRdb table keeps only in-frame clones and is missing some. The sample includes approximately 140,000 clones, more than 70% seen only once; the top ten take 2.5% to 3%. The sequenced sample was peripheral blood, obtained on day 0 of AZD1222 vaccination. The receptors here all came from an adult in good health. CDR3s include the opening cysteine and the closing phenylalanine or tryptophan. The D gene is left open where the match is weak. Rows give clone size only sometimes, using once, few, many, or a class for an expanded clone.

v_gene: TRBV5-6; j_gene: TRBJ1-3; d_gene: -; abundance: -; CDR3aa: CASSFAQVDTIYF; CDR3nt: TGTGCCAGCAGCTTCGCTCAGGTCGACACCATATATTTT
v_gene: TRBV19; j_gene: TRBJ1-1; d_gene: -; abundance: once; CDR3aa: CASSIALGAATEAFF; CDR3nt: TGTGCCAGTAGTATAGCCCTAGGGGCCGCCACTGAAGCTTTCTTT
v_gene: TRBV6-5; j_gene: TRBJ2-2; d_gene: -; abundance: few; CDR3aa: CATTLWAVGGELFF; CDR3nt: TGTGCCACCACCCTTTGGGCGGTCGGAGGGGAGCTGTTTTTT
v_gene: TRBV28; j_gene: TRBJ1-2; d_gene: TRBD1; abundance: -; CDR3aa: CASSFAGTGGIGYGYTF; CDR3nt: TGTGCCAGCAGTTTTGCAGGGACAGGGGGTATCGGCTATGGCTACACCTTC
v_gene: TRBV6-5; j_gene: TRBJ1-1; d_gene: -; abundance: -; CDR3aa: CASRPGRNTEAFF; CDR3nt: TGTGCCAGCCGACCCGGCAGGAACACTGAAGCTTTCTTT
v_gene: TRBV4-2; j_gene: TRBJ2-2; d_gene: TRBD1; abundance: -; CDR3aa: CASSSGTANTGELFF; CDR3nt: TGTGCCAGCAGCTCAGGGACAGCAAACACCGGGGAGCTGTTTTTT
v_gene: TRBV6-6; j_gene: TRBJ2-1; d_gene: TRBD2; abundance: -; CDR3aa: CASSYWLAGDNEQFF; CDR3nt: TGTGCCAGCAGTTATTGGCTAGCGGGGGACAATGAGCAGTTCTTC
v_gene: TRBV7-2; j_gene: TRBJ2-3; d_gene: TRBD2; abundance: -; CDR3aa: CASSLAPLTSGRTDTQYF; CDR3nt: TGTGCCAGCAGCTTAGCCCCTCTGACTAGCGGGAGAACAGATACGCAGTATTTT
v_gene: TRBV3-1/TRBV3-2; j_gene: TRBJ2-3; d_gene: -; abundance: once; CDR3aa: CASSQVGGVTDTQYF; CDR3nt: TGTGCCAGCAGCCAAGTCGGTGGGGTGACAGATACGCAGTATTTT
v_gene: TRBV7-9; j_gene: TRBJ2-7; d_gene: TRBD2; abundance: once; CDR3aa: CASSPRTSSAYEQYF; CDR3nt: TGTGCCAGCAGCCCGCGGACTAGCAGCGCCTACGAGCAGTACTTC
v_gene: TRBV4-1; j_gene: TRBJ2-3; d_gene: -; abundance: -; CDR3aa: CASSQELQTDTQYF; CDR3nt: TGCGCCAGCAGCCAAGAATTGCAAACAGATACGCAGTATTTT
v_gene: TRBV19; j_gene: TRBJ2-7; d_gene: TRBD2; abundance: -; CDR3aa: CASTGREEEDEQYF; CDR3nt: TGTGCCAGTACGGGGCGGGAGGAGGAAGACGAGCAGTACTTC
v_gene: TRBV6-5; j_gene: TRBJ2-7; d_gene: TRBD1; abundance: -; CDR3aa: CASSPWTGRSYEQYF; CDR3nt: TGTGCCAGCAGTCCTTGGACAGGGCGCTCCTACGAGCAGTACTTC
v_gene: TRBV5-4; j_gene: TRBJ2-3; d_gene: -; abundance: -; CDR3aa: CASSLSGEGTDTQYF; CDR3nt: TGTGCCAGCAGCTTGTCAGGGGAGGGCACAGATACGCAGTATTTT
v_gene: TRBV29-1; j_gene: TRBJ2-3; d_gene: -; abundance: -; CDR3aa: CSVVMAKSSTDTQYF; CDR3nt: TGCAGCGTTGTCATGGCGAAGTCTAGCACAGATACGCAGTATTTT
v_gene: TRBV14; j_gene: TRBJ1-2; d_gene: TRBD1; abundance: -; CDR3aa: CASSPGQGGWYGYTF; CDR3nt: TGTGCCAGCAGCCCGGGACAGGGCGGGTGGTATGGCTACACCTTC
v_gene: TRBV6-2/TRBV6-3; j_gene: TRBJ2-2; d_gene: -; abundance: -; CDR3aa: CASSRGMIRELFF; CDR3nt: TGTGCCAGCAGCAGGGGTATGATCAGGGAGCTGTTTTTT
v_gene: TRBV29-1; j_gene: TRBJ1-2; d_gene: TRBD1; abundance: -; CDR3aa: CSVPDREEGYTF; CDR3nt: TGCAGCGTTCCGGACAGGGAGGAGGGCTACACCTTC
v_gene: TRBV6-2/TRBV6-3; j_gene: TRBJ2-2; d_gene: -; abundance: -; CDR3aa: CASSLAGRRNTGELFF; CDR3nt: TGTGCCAGCAGCCTCGCGGGGAGAAGGAACACCGGGGAGCTGTTTTTT
v_gene: TRBV5-1; j_gene: TRBJ2-5; d_gene: TRBD1; abundance: -; CDR3aa: CASSFGTGNDQETQYF; CDR3nt: TGCGCCAGCAGCTTTGGGACAGGGAATGACCAAGAGACCCAGTACTTC
v_gene: TRBV28; j_gene: TRBJ2-5; d_gene: -; abundance: -; CDR3aa: CASSLIALETQYF; CDR3nt: TGTGCCAGCAGTTTAATTGCGTTAGAGACCCAGTACTTC
v_gene: TRBV7-2; j_gene: TRBJ2-7; d_gene: TRBD2; abundance: -; CDR3aa: CASSLAGGPYEQYF; CDR3nt: TGTGCCAGCAGCCTCGCGGGGGGGCCCTACGAGCAGTACTTC
v_gene: TRBV5-4; j_gene: TRBJ2-5; d_gene: -; abundance: few; CDR3aa: CASSLQSQETQYF; CDR3nt: TGTGCCAGCAGCCTACAGTCCCAAGAGACCCAGTACTTC
v_gene: TRBV19; j_gene: TRBJ1-1; d_gene: -; abundance: -; CDR3aa: CASSSGRRGTEAFF; CDR3nt: TGTGCCAGTAGTAGTGGGAGGAGGGGCACTGAAGCTTTCTTT
v_gene: TRBV5-1; j_gene: TRBJ2-2; d_gene: -; abundance: -; CDR3aa: CASSQGSANTGELFF; CDR3nt: TGCGCCAGCAGCCAAGGTAGCGCGAACACCGGGGAGCTGTTTTTT
v_gene: TRBV6-5; j_gene: TRBJ1-3; d_gene: -; abundance: once; CDR3aa: CASSRDPSSGNTIYF; CDR3nt: TGTGCCAGCAGCCGGGATCCGAGCTCTGGAAACACCATATATTTT
v_gene: TRBV28; j_gene: TRBJ1-1; d_gene: -; abundance: -; CDR3aa: CASTNRGDNLNTEAFF; CDR3nt: TGTGCCAGCACCAATAGGGGGGACAATTTGAACACTGAAGCTTTCTTT
v_gene: TRBV4-1; j_gene: TRBJ2-1; d_gene: TRBD2; abundance: -; CDR3aa: CASSQGLAGGRSYNEQFF; CDR3nt: TGCGCCAGCAGCCAGGGACTAGCGGGAGGGCGCTCCTACAATGAGCAGTTCTTC
v_gene: TRBV5-4; j_gene: TRBJ1-2; d_gene: -; abundance: -; CDR3aa: CASSATPQGDYGYTF; CDR3nt: TGTGCCAGCAGCGCTACTCCACAGGGAGACTATGGCTACACCTTC
v_gene: TRBV5-6; j_gene: TRBJ1-4; d_gene: -; abundance: -; CDR3aa: CASSWDGATNEKLFF; CDR3nt: TGTGCCAGCAGCTGGGACGGTGCAACTAATGAAAAACTGTTTTTT
v_gene: TRBV5-1; j_gene: TRBJ2-1; d_gene: -; abundance: once; CDR3aa: CASTQGGSSYNEQFF; CDR3nt: TGCGCCAGCACCCAGGGGGGGAGCTCCTACAATGAGCAGTTCTTC
v_gene: TRBV11-2; j_gene: TRBJ2-7; d_gene: TRBD2; abundance: -; CDR3aa: CASSFERGVYEQYF; CDR3nt: TGTGCCAGCAGCTTTGAGCGGGGGGTCTACGAGCAGTACTTC
v_gene: TRBV19; j_gene: TRBJ2-1; d_gene: TRBD2; abundance: -; CDR3aa: CASSILAGDNEQFF; CDR3nt: TGTGCCAGTAGTATACTAGCGGGGGATAATGAGCAGTTCTTC
v_gene: TRBV19; j_gene: TRBJ1-1; d_gene: TRBD1; abundance: -; CDR3aa: CASATGTGVFNTEAFF; CDR3nt: TGTGCCAGTGCTACGGGGACAGGGGTGTTTAACACTGAAGCTTTCTTT
v_gene: TRBV9; j_gene: TRBJ2-4; d_gene: -; abundance: -; CDR3aa: CASSPNTSKNIQYF; CDR3nt: TGTGCCAGCAGCCCTAACACCTCTAAAAACATTCAGTACTTC
v_gene: TRBV6-4; j_gene: TRBJ1-2; d_gene: -; abundance: -; CDR3aa: CASWGEAAFTGTF; CDR3nt: TGTGCCAGCTGGGGAGAGGCCGCCTTCACCGGGACCTTC
v_gene: TRBV28; j_gene: TRBJ2-5; d_gene: -; abundance: -; CDR3aa: CASRKMETQYF; CDR3nt: TGTGCCAGCAGAAAGATGGAGACCCAGTACTTC
v_gene: TRBV5-4; j_gene: TRBJ2-7; d_gene: -; abundance: -; CDR3aa: CASSLGSGKEVNEQYF; CDR3nt: TGTGCCAGCAGCTTGGGATCAGGGAAGGAAGTCAACGAGCAGTACTTC
v_gene: TRBV4-3; j_gene: TRBJ1-1; d_gene: -; abundance: -; CDR3aa: CASSQDRGNTEAFF; CDR3nt: TGCGCCAGCAGCCAAGACCGGGGGAACACTGAAGCTTTCTTT
v_gene: TRBV9; j_gene: TRBJ2-1; d_gene: TRBD2; abundance: many; CDR3aa: CASSVDTSGRGEQFF; CDR3nt: TGTGCCAGCAGCGTAGATACTAGCGGGAGGGGTGAGCAGTTCTTC
v_gene: TRBV5-1; j_gene: TRBJ1-1; d_gene: TRBD1; abundance: -; CDR3aa: CASSLATGGTEAFF; CDR3nt: TGCGCCAGCAGCTTGGCTACAGGGGGCACTGAAGCTTTCTTT
v_gene: TRBV10-3; j_gene: TRBJ1-2; d_gene: -; abundance: -; CDR3aa: CAIRQRGAEGIF; CDR3nt: TGTGCCATCAGACAGAGGGGGGCCGAGGGGATCTTC
v_gene: TRBV5-1; j_gene: TRBJ2-7; d_gene: -; abundance: -; CDR3aa: CASSYGQVYEQYF; CDR3nt: TGCGCCAGCAGCTACGGGCAGGTCTACGAGCAGTACTTC
v_gene: TRBV13; j_gene: TRBJ2-1; d_gene: TRBD2; abundance: -; CDR3aa: CASSRKKSGSWYNEQFF; CDR3nt: TGTGCCAGCAGCCGCAAGAAGAGCGGGAGTTGGTACAATGAGCAGTTCTTC
v_gene: TRBV2; j_gene: TRBJ1-1; d_gene: -; abundance: -; CDR3aa: CASQTGTSRGAFF; CDR3nt: TGTGCCAGCCAAACAGGTACATCAAGGGGAGCTTTCTTT
v_gene: TRBV29-1; j_gene: TRBJ1-2; d_gene: -; abundance: -; CDR3aa: CSAEEGGGYTF; CDR3nt: TGCAGCGCCGAAGAGGGTGGGGGCTACACCTTC
v_gene: TRBV27; j_gene: TRBJ2-1; d_gene: -; abundance: -; CDR3aa: CASSLLPASYNEQFF; CDR3nt: TGTGCCAGCAGTTTACTCCCTGCCTCCTACAATGAGCAGTTCTTC